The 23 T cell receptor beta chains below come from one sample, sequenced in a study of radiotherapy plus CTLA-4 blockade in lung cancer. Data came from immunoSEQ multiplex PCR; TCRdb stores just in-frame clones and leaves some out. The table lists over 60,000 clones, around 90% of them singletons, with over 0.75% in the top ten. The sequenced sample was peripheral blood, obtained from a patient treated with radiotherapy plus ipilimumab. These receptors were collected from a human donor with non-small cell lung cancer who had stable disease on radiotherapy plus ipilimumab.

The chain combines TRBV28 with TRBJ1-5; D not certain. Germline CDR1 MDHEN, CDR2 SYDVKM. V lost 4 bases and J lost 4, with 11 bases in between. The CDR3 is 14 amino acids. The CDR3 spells CASSSPASNQPQHF. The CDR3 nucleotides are TGTGCCAGCAGTTCCCCCGCGTCGAATCAGCCCCAGCATTTT.

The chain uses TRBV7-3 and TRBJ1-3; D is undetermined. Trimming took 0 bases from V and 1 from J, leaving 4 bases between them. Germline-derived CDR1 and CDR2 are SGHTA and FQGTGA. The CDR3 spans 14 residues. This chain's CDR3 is CASSLTASGNTIYF. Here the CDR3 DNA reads TGTGCCAGCAGCTTAACGGCTTCTGGAAACACCATATATTTT.

CDR3 sequence: CASSPAQTSGGAGEQFF. The CDR3 nucleotides read TGTGCCAGCAGCCCGGCCCAGACTAGCGGGGGGGCCGGTGAGCAGTTCTTC. The chain links TRBV7-2 to TRBJ2-7; 14 bases line up with TRBD2. The last part of the DNA fits TRBJ2-1 better; the J call may be wrong. CDR1 is SGHTA, CDR2 FQGNSA, per germline. The CDR3 length is 17 residues.

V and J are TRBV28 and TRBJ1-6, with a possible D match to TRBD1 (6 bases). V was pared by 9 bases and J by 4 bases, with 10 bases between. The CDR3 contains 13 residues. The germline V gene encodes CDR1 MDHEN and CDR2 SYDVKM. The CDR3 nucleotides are TGTGCCAGTTTTACAGGGTATAATTCACCCCTCCACTTT. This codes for CASFTGYNSPLHF.

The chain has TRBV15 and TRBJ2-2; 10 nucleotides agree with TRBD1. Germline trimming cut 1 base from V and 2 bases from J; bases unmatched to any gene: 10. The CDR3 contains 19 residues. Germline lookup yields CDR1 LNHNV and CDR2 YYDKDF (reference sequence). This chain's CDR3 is CATSRAGTGAPLNTGELFF. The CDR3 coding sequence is TGTGCCACCAGCAGAGCCGGGACAGGGGCCCCTCTAAACACCGGGGAGCTGTTTTTT.

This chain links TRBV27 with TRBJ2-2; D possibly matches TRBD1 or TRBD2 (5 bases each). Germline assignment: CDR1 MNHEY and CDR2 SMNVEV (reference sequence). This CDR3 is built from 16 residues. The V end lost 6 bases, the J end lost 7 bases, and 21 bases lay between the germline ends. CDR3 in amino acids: CASREEQGSSGGELFF. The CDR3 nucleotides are TGTGCCAGCAGGGAGGAGCAGGGATCTTCGGGCGGGGAGCTGTTTTTT.

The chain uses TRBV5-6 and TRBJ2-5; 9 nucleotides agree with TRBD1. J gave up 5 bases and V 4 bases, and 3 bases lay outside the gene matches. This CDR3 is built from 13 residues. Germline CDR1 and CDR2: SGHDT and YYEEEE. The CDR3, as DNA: TGTGCCAGCAGCGGTGACAGGGGGGAGACCCAGTACTTC. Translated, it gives CASSGDRGETQYF.

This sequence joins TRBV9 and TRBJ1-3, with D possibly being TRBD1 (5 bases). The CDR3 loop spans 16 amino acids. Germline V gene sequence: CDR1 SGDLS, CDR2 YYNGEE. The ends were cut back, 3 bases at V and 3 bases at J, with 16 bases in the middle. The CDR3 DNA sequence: TGTGCCAGCAGCGCCCCTGGGGGAGGAGGTGGAAACACCATATATTTT. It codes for CASSAPGGGGGNTIYF. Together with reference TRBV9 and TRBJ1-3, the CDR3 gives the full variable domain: DSGVTQTPKHLITATGQRVTLRCSPRSGDLSVYWYQQSLDQGLQFLIQYYNGEERAKGNILERFSAQQFPDLHSELNLSSLELGDSALYFCASSAPGGGGGNTIYFGEGSWLTVV.

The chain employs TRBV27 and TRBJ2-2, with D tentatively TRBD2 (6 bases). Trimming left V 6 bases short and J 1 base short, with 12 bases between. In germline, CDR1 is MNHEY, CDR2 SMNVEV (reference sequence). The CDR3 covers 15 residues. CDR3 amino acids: CASRGTGGNTGELFF. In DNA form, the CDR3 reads TGTGCCAGCAGGGGGACTGGCGGGAACACCGGGGAGCTGTTTTTT.

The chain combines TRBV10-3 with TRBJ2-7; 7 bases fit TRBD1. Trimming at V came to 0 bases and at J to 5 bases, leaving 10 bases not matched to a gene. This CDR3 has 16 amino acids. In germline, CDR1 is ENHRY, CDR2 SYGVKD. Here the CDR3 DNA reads TGTGCCATCAGTGAGTCAACAGGGGCAGGGTCGGACGAGCAGTACTTC. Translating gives CAISESTGAGSDEQYF.

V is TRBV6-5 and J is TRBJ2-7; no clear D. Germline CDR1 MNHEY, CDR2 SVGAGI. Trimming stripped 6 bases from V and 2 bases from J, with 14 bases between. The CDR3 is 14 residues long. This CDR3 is CASRRMRLAYEQYF. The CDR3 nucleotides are TGTGCCAGCAGACGTATGAGGCTTGCCTACGAGCAGTACTTC.

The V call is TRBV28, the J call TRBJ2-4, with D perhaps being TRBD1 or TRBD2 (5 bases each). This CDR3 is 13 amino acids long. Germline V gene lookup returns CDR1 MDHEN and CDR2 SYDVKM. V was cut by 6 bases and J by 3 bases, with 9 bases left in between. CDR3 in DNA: TGTGCCAGCAGCCGGGACGGCAAAAACATTCAGTACTTC. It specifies CASSRDGKNIQYF.

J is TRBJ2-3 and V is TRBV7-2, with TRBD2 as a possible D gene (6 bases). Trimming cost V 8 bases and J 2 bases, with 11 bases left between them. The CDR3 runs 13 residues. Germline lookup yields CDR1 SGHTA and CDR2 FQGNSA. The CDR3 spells CASSRDHTDTQYF. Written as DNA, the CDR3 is TGTGCCAGCTCGCGGGACCACACAGATACGCAGTATTTT.

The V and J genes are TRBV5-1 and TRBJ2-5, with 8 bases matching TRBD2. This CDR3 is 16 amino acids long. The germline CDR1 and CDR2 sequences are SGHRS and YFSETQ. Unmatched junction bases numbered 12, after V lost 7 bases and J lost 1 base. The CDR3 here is CASHSFSGMSQETQYF. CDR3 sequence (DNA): TGCGCCAGCCATTCCTTTAGCGGGATGAGCCAAGAGACCCAGTACTTC.

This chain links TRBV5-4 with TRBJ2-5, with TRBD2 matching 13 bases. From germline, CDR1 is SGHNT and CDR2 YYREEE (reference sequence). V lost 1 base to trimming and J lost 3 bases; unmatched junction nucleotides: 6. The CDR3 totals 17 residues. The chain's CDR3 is CASSLNWGLAGKETQYF. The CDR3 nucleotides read TGTGCCAGCAGCTTGAATTGGGGACTAGCGGGAAAAGAGACCCAGTACTTC.

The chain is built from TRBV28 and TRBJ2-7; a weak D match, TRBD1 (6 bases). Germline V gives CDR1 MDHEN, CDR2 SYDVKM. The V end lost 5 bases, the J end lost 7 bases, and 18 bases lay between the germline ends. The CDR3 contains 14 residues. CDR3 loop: CASSRNVGRGEQYF. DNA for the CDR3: TGTGCCAGCAGTCGAAATGTGGGAAGGGGGGAGCAGTACTTC.

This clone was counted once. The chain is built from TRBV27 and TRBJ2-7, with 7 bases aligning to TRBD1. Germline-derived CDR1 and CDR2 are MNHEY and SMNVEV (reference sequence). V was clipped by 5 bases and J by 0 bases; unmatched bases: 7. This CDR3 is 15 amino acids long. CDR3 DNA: TGTGCCAGCAGTCCCCGGACAGGTTTCTCCTACGAGCAGTACTTC. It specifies CASSPRTGFSYEQYF.

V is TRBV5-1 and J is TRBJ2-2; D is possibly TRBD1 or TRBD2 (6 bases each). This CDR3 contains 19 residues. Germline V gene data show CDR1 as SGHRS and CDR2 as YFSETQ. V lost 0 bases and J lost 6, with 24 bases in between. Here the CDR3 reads CASSLVQQGGQALSGELFF. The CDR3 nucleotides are TGCGCCAGCAGCTTGGTTCAACAGGGAGGCCAGGCCCTTTCCGGGGAGCTGTTTTTT.

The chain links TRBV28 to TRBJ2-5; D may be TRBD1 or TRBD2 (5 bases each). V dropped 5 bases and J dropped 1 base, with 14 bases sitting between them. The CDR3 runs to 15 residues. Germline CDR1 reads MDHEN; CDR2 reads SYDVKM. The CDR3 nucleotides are TGTGCCAGCAGTGTCTTGGGGGAAGTCCAAGAGACCCAGTACTTC. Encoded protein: CASSVLGEVQETQYF.

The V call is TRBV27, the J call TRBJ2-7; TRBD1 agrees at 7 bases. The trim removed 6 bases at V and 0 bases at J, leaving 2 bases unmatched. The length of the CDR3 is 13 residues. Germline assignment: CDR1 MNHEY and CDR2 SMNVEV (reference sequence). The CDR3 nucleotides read TGTGCCAGCAGCCGACAGGGCTCCTACGAGCAGTACTTC. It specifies CASSRQGSYEQYF.

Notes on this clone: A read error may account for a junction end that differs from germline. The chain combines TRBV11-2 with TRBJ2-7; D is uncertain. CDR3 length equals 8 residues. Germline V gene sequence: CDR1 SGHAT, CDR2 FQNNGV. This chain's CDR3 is CASSPIKF. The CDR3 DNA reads TGTGCCAGCAGCCCCATCAAGTTC.

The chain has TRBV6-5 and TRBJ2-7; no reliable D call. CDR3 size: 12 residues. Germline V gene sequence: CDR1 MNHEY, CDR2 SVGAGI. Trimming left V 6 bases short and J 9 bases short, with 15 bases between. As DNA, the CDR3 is TGTGCCAGCAGCCCTGGGTCCTCCGGGCAGTACTTC. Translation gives CASSPGSSGQYF.

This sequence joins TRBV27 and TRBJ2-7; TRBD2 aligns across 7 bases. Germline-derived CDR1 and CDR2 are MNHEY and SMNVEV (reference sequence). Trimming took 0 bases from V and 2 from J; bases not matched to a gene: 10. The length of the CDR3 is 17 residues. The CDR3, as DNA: TGTGCCAGCAGTTTATCGGTCGGCGGGAGCCGCCCCTACGAGCAGTACTTC. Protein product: CASSLSVGGSRPYEQYF.